The rows below give T cell receptor beta chains drawn from one sample of a study of molecular identifiers for immune sequencing clone quantification. One entry per CDR3 protein results from TCRdb running MiXCR on the PCR reads. The sample consists of about 640,000 distinct CDR3 sequences, approximately 20% of them appearing once. Sequences were obtained from naive CD8+ T cells from blood, with Jurkat cell RNA spiked in. The receptors stem from a human donor in good health. Some libraries in this study had Jurkat cell RNA spiked in. CDR3s include the opening cysteine and the closing phenylalanine or tryptophan. A D gene is named only where the DNA matches it firmly. A clone size is listed for some rows: how often the clone was seen (once, few, many), or a class if it is expanded.

j_call v_call clone_size d_call cdr3_nt cdr3_aa
TRBJ1-5 TRBV9 many TRBD1 TGTGCCAGCAGCACTGGACAGGGGCCTCAGCCCCAGCATTTT CASSTGQGPQPQHF
TRBJ1-1 TRBV6-1 . . TGTGCCAGCAACTGGGTCCAACCCTCAAACACTGAAGCTTTCTTT CASNWVQPSNTEAFF
TRBJ1-2 TRBV5-6 many . TGTGCCAGCAGAAGCGAATACTTCAACTATGGCTACACCTTC CASRSEYFNYGYTF
TRBJ1-4 TRBV30 many . TGTGCCTGGAGTGTTCCTCCCGGGACGGGTAATGAAAAACTGTTTTTT CAWSVPPGTGNEKLFF
TRBJ1-2 TRBV6-2/TRBV6-3 few TRBD1 TGTGCCAGCAGCCCCGGACAGGGGTCGTTGGAGGGCTACACCTTC CASSPGQGSLEGYTF
TRBJ2-3 TRBV30 many . TGTGCCTGGGCGGGCACAGATACGCAGTATTTT CAWAGTDTQYF
TRBJ1-2 TRBV12-3/TRBV12-4 . . TGTGCCAGCAGTTTTCCCGGGGGCCGTGGCTACACCTTC CASSFPGGRGYTF
TRBJ2-1 TRBV7-9 . . TGTGCCAGCAGGATTGACTCGAACTCCTACAATGAGCAGTTCTTC CASRIDSNSYNEQFF
TRBJ2-3 TRBV29-1 many TRBD1 TGCAGCGCCTGGGGTCGGACAGGGGATCCAGATACGCAGTATTTT CSAWGRTGDPDTQYF
TRBJ1-1 TRBV6-1 many . TGTGCCAGCCGGCAGGAACTATACACTGAAGCTTTCTTT CASRQELYTEAFF
TRBJ1-4 TRBV10-2 many . TGCGCCGGCCCGGTGACTCCAGGCAATGAAAAACTGTTTTTT CAGPVTPGNEKLFF
TRBJ2-3 TRBV5-1 many TRBD1 TGCGCCAGCACCGGCGGCGGGACAGGGGGTCGGACGGATACGCAGTATTTT CASTGGGTGGRTDTQYF
TRBJ1-1 TRBV19 . . TGTGCCAGTAGTATCGGGCGGGTGAGCACTGAAGCTTTCTTT CASSIGRVSTEAFF
TRBJ1-1 TRBV28 . . TGTGCCAGCGGTCCAGGCGTAATTGAAGCCTTCTTT CASGPGVIEAFF
TRBJ1-6 TRBV12-3/TRBV12-4 few TRBD1 TGTGCCAGCACCCCCCAAACAGGGGGATACTCACCCCTCCACTTT CASTPQTGGYSPLHF
TRBJ2-7 TRBV19 . . TGTGCCAGTAGTATTGTTCTAGCGCCCTACGAGCAGTACTTC CASSIVLAPYEQYF
TRBJ2-1 TRBV11-2 many TRBD1 TGTGCCAGCAGCTCGACAGGGTTGGATGAGCAGTTCTTC CASSSTGLDEQFF
TRBJ1-5 TRBV19 many . TGTGCCAGTAGTGCCCCGGGCGGATTAAACAATCAGCCCCAGCATTTT CASSAPGGLNNQPQHF
TRBJ1-2 TRBV19 . . TGTGCCAGTAGCGCCGACAGCGCGTATGGCTACACCTTC CASSADSAYGYTF
TRBJ2-5 TRBV3-1 many . TGTGCCAGCAGCCAACTCGAGACCCAGTACTTC CASSQLETQYF
TRBJ2-1 TRBV7-9 many . TGTGCCAGCAGCCAGGGGGCCGGGACTAGGCCCAATGAGCAGTTCTTC CASSQGAGTRPNEQFF
TRBJ1-1 TRBV28 many . TGTGCCAGCAGTTCATCAGGGAACGCTGAAGCTTTCTTT CASSSSGNAEAFF